This T cell receptor (beta chain) came from a study of regulatory T cells in long-lasting Graves disease. Concerning this clonotype itself: Its antigen is still unknown.

Study outcomes and limitations: Owing to a sample size that was small, accuracy may have been reduced.

Construction of the TCR beta libraries employed iRepertoire HTBI primers in conjunction with Arm-PCR of CDR3 regions. MiXCR, applied by TCRdb to the multiplex PCR reads, yields one record per CDR3 protein. The top ten clones hold approximately 12% of a sample with some 600,000 distinct CDR3 sequences, roughly a sixth of them seen once. Described time point: newly diagnosed GD, antithyroid drugs for less than 3 months. The TCR library was made from RNA that had been extracted from PBMCs in TRIzol. The same sample was also studied in work on T cells in Graves' hyperthyroidism and ophthalmopathy. Per that paper: The diagnoses drew upon clinical symptoms, serum thyroxine and TRAb, thyroid ultrasound and orbital computed tomography.

The sequence came from a man between 18 and 35 years old with Graves disease. The starting material was peripheral blood mononuclear cells (PBMCs), obtained at new diagnosis, from a patient treated with antithyroid drugs.

In nucleotides, the CDR3 is TGTGCCAGCAGCCTGGGCGAAGGGGGTCAAGAGACCCAGTACTTC. Translating gives CASSLGEGGQETQYF. V is TRBV5-5 and J is TRBJ2-5; possibly TRBD1 for D (6 bases). Between the trimmed V and J ends, which lost 4 bases and 2 bases, there was a span of 15 bases. This CDR3 region has 15 residues. CDR1 is SGHKS, CDR2 YYEKEE, per germline (reference sequence).